These 17 T cell receptor beta chains came from one sample sequenced in a study of cytomegalovirus exposure and HLA in healthy donors. PCR primers comprised 60 Vbeta and 13 Jbeta primers. Sequenced by immunoSEQ multiplex PCR; TCRdb stores in-frame clones only, minus some. The sample comprises 180,000 or so clones, around 76% of which are singletons, and about 1.6% rests with the top ten. The sequenced material came from PBMCs. All receptors derive from a man aged 40-50 years in good health and CMV-seronegative.

DNA for the CDR3: TGCGCCAGCAGCCCAATCGTTGGAGGGGACTATGGCTACACCTTC. It encodes CASSPIVGGDYGYTF. The chain combines TRBV4-3 with TRBJ1-2; D is perhaps TRBD1 (5 bases). The germline gives CDR1 LGHNA, CDR2 YSLEER. The CDR3 has 15 amino acids. Trimming removed 4 bases at V and 3 bases at J, with 15 bases between.

The chain links TRBV27 to TRBJ2-3, with 13 positions matching TRBD2. This CDR3 contains 20 residues. The germline CDR1 and CDR2 sequences are MNHEY and SMNVEV (reference sequence). Germline trimming cut 6 bases from V and 0 bases from J; bases unmatched to any gene: 15. The CDR3 DNA is TGTGCCAGCAGCCCCAGACTAGCGGGGGGCCGTGCCCTTAGCACAGATACGCAGTATTTT. Residues: CASSPRLAGGRALSTDTQYF.

This clone showed up just a few times. The V gene is TRBV4-2, the J gene TRBJ2-5; D call uncertain. Trimming shortened V by 4 bases and J by 4 bases, and 7 bases separated the two germline ends. Germline loops: CDR1 LGHNA, CDR2 YNFKEQ. This CDR3 comprises 12 residues. The CDR3 bases are TGTGCCAGCAGCCGAGCTGGAGAGACCCAGTACTTC. This gives the protein CASSRAGETQYF.

The chain couples TRBV6-1 to TRBJ2-2; 11 positions match TRBD2. Trimming removed 4 bases from V and 2 bases from J; junction bases left unmatched: 6. Germline values: CDR1 MNHNS, CDR2 SASEGT. The CDR3 runs 17 residues. CDR3 sequence: CASSGASGGINTGELFF. The CDR3 DNA reads as TGTGCCAGCAGTGGAGCTAGCGGGGGGATAAACACCGGGGAGCTGTTTTTT.

The gene calls are TRBV6-6 and TRBJ2-3; tentatively, D is TRBD2 (6 bases). Trimming stripped 6 bases from V and 2 bases from J, with 12 bases between. The germline gives CDR1 MNHNY, CDR2 SVGAGI (reference sequence). CDR3 size: 14 residues. CDR3 protein: CASRLGLVTDTQYF. CDR3 bases: TGTGCCAGCAGACTGGGACTCGTCACAGATACGCAGTATTTT.

The chain carries TRBV4-1 and TRBJ2-7, with a possible D match to TRBD1 (5 bases). This CDR3 spans 15 amino acids. Germline CDR1 reads MGHRA; CDR2 reads YSYEKL. The V end was cut by 0 bases, the J end by 4 bases, with 13 bases between. CDR3 residues: CASSQDRTPSYEQYF. DNA of the CDR3: TGCGCCAGCAGCCAAGATAGGACACCTTCATACGAGCAGTACTTC.

The chain links TRBV5-1 to TRBJ2-3; perhaps TRBD1 as D (5 bases). The CDR3 sequence is 12 residues long. Trimming stripped 5 bases from V and 6 bases from J, with 10 bases between. Looked up from germline, CDR1 is SGHRS and CDR2 is YFSETQ. The CDR3 DNA follows: TGCGCCAGCAGTCAGGGCATGGATACGCAGTATTTT. Its protein product is CASSQGMDTQYF.

This clone has a handful of counts. The chain employs TRBV27 and TRBJ2-7; D may be TRBD1 (5 bases). Per the germline V gene, CDR1 is MNHEY and CDR2 is SMNVEV (reference sequence). The CDR3 loop spans 13 amino acids. V was cut by 6 bases and J by 2 bases, with 11 bases left in between. CDR3 residues: CASSFGHTYEQYF. CDR3 coding DNA: TGTGCCAGCAGCTTCGGACATACCTACGAGCAGTACTTC.

This clone was recorded a few times. A junction end diverges from the germline sequence, so it may reflect a read error. The chain recombines TRBV28 with TRBJ2-3, with D tentatively TRBD2 (6 bases). The germline V gene encodes CDR1 MDHEN and CDR2 SYDVKM. The length of the CDR3 is 13 residues. CDR3 DNA: TGTGCCAGCAGTGCCTCCTCCGGGACTCCCCCGAAGTTT. Its protein product is CASSASSGTPPKF.

The V call is TRBV28, the J call TRBJ1-5; a possible D gene is TRBD1 (5 bases). The CDR3 has 15 residues. Germline-derived CDR1 and CDR2 are MDHEN and SYDVKM. Between the trimmed V and J ends, which lost 6 bases and 1 base, there was a span of 13 bases. CDR3 region: CASSQNRQSNQPQHF. The DNA for the CDR3 is TGTGCCAGCAGCCAAAATAGACAGAGCAATCAGCCCCAGCATTTT.

The V and J genes are TRBV2 and TRBJ2-1; 8 bases agree with TRBD1. Germline values: CDR1 SNHLY, CDR2 FYNNEI. Trimming at V came to 10 bases and at J to 4 bases, leaving 9 bases not matched to a gene. The CDR3 covers 14 residues. The CDR3 is CATRRDRSYNEQFF. CDR3 coding DNA: TGTGCCACCCGGAGGGACAGGAGTTACAATGAGCAGTTCTTC. Full variable domain (missing parts from reference TRBV2 and TRBJ2-1): EPEVTQTPSHQVTQMGQEVILRCVPISNHLYFYWYRQILGQKVEFLVSFYNNEISEKSEIFDDQFSVERPDGSNFTLKIRSTKLEDSAMYFCATRRDRSYNEQFFGPGTRLTVL.

The chain couples TRBV6-5 to TRBJ2-1; D ambiguous. The CDR3 totals 14 residues. CDR1 MNHEY and CDR2 SVGAGI come from the germline V gene. With 3 bases removed from V and 5 bases from J, the gap between germline ends came to 11 bases. CDR3 nucleotide sequence: TGTGCCAGCAGTTATGGTCTTCCTAACAATGAGCAGTTCTTC. Amino acids: CASSYGLPNNEQFF.

The J gene is TRBJ2-7, the V gene TRBV28, with TRBD2 identical over 7 bases. The CDR3 contains 14 residues. Germline trimming cut 5 bases from V and 4 bases from J; bases unmatched to any gene: 8. In germline, CDR1 is MDHEN, CDR2 SYDVKM. As DNA, the CDR3 is TGTGCCAGCAGTGGACCGGGACTACGTTACGAGCAGTACTTC. This encodes CASSGPGLRYEQYF.

The sample holds one count of this clone. This chain connects TRBV27 to TRBJ1-1, with D uncertain. The CDR3 is 13 residues long. Germline loops: CDR1 MNHEY, CDR2 SMNVEV (reference sequence). V lost 6 bases, J lost 7 bases, and 15 bases lay in between. The CDR3: CASSITVFSEAFF. The CDR3 DNA sequence: TGTGCCAGCAGCATAACAGTGTTCAGTGAAGCTTTCTTT.

The chain couples TRBV28 to TRBJ2-5; 8 bases fit TRBD2. Germline values: CDR1 MDHEN, CDR2 SYDVKM. V shed 2 bases and J 0 bases; nucleotides not matched to a gene: 17. CDR3 length: 20 residues. CDR3 amino acids: CASSLNSPFSWRGDQETQYF. Written as DNA, the CDR3 is TGTGCCAGCAGTTTAAATTCTCCCTTCTCTTGGCGGGGGGACCAAGAGACCCAGTACTTC.

This chain uses TRBV5-4 with TRBJ2-7, with 7 positions matching TRBD2. Germline V CDR1 and CDR2: SGHNT, YYREEE (reference sequence). V lost 4 bases, J lost 12 bases, and 13 bases stayed unmatched. The CDR3 runs 13 residues. CDR3 sequence: CASSAGEVAGRYF. CDR3 coding DNA: TGTGCCAGCAGCGCGGGGGAGGTAGCTGGTCGGTACTTC. The entire variable domain, with the rest obtained from reference TRBV5-4 and TRBJ2-7, is as follows: ETGVTQSPTHLIKTRGQQVTLRCSSQSGHNTVSWYQQALGQGPQFIFQYYREEENGRGNFPPRFSGLQFPNYSSELNVNALELDDSALYLCASSAGEVAGRYFGPGTRLTVT.

The rearrangement uses TRBV5-1 and TRBJ1-2; D gene uncertain. In germline, CDR1 is SGHRS, CDR2 YFSETQ. With 4 bases removed from V and 5 bases from J, the gap between germline ends came to 12 bases. The CDR3 consists of 13 residues. The CDR3 bases are TGCGCCAGCAGCCCCGAACCCAGATATGGCTACACCTTC. Translated, it gives CASSPEPRYGYTF.